These 30 T cell receptor beta chains share one sample of origin, sequenced in a study of Ad26.COV2.S vaccination and SARS-CoV-2 variants listed by TCRdb under 2021. The library relied on the immunoSEQ multiplex PCR assay. As stored in TCRdb, this immuneACCESS dataset retains in-frame rearrangements with V and J assigned. A fraction of the clones does not appear; measured against another copy, unresolved V genes explain less than half of the discrepancy, and the remainder lacks a known reason. The sample table holds about 680,000 clones, of which roughly 90% were seen once. Of the sample, about 1.5% falls within the top ten clones. What this sample's treatment or condition label stands for: around 19 received Ad26.COV2.S at low or high dose, single or two shots; 5 received placebo; per-sample allocation not given. For vaccine and placebo recipients, repertoires were sequenced using samples collected on day 63 after the first injection.

The specimen comprised peripheral blood, sampled in a trial of Ad26.COV2.S vaccine versus placebo. These receptors were collected from a person aged 18-65 years who received the Ad26.COV2.S COVID-19 vaccine or a placebo.

J is TRBJ2-5 and V is TRBV3-1 (or the pseudogene TRBV3-2); D tentatively reads TRBD1 or TRBD2 (6 bases each). Trimming left V 1 base short and J 10 bases short, with 22 bases between. The CDR3 is 16 residues long. CDR1 LGHDT and CDR2 YNNKEL come from the germline V gene (reference sequence). In DNA, the CDR3 is TGTGCCAGCAGCCAAGTAACGGGGGCCCCGATTGGGGGCCAGTACTTC. Residues: CASSQVTGAPIGGQYF.

The V and J genes are TRBV6-5 and TRBJ2-7; 16 bases are shared with TRBD2. The junction had 5 bases not matched to a gene; V was cut back by 6 bases and J by 6 bases. Germline CDR1 and CDR2: MNHEY and SVGAGI. This CDR3 region has 15 residues. The CDR3 protein is CASRGGLAGGREQYF. CDR3 nucleotide sequence: TGTGCCAGCAGGGGGGGACTAGCGGGAGGGCGCGAGCAGTACTTC.

Comments on this clone: Other DNA sequences from this sample encode an identical CDR3 as well. V and J are TRBV3-1 (or the pseudogene TRBV3-2) and TRBJ2-7; D might be TRBD1 (6 bases). The germline V and J ends were trimmed by 1 base and 3 bases, with 7 bases remaining between them. CDR3 length equals 13 residues. Germline lookup yields CDR1 LGHDT and CDR2 YNNKEL (reference sequence). The CDR3 is CASSQGQVYEQYF. In DNA form, the CDR3 reads TGTGCCAGCAGCCAAGGACAGGTCTACGAGCAGTACTTC.

The chain links TRBV6-2 or TRBV6-3 to TRBJ1-1; D gene unclear. V was trimmed by 5 bases and J by 1 base, leaving 11 bases between them. CDR3 length equals 14 residues. From germline, CDR1 is MNHEY and CDR2 SVGEGT. CDR3 DNA: TGTGCCAGCAGTCTCTTAAGGCAGAACACTGAAGCTTTCTTT. This encodes CASSLLRQNTEAFF.

V gene TRBV5-5 combines with J gene TRBJ2-5; 8 nucleotides line up with TRBD2. The CDR3 runs to 14 residues. CDR1 and CDR2 from the germline V gene are SGHKS and YYEKEE (reference sequence). V gave up 2 bases and J gave up 0 bases; unmatched junction bases: 0. The DNA of the CDR3 is TGTGCCAGCAGCTTTAGCGGGGACCAAGAGACCCAGTACTTC. This sequence encodes CASSFSGDQETQYF.

This clone has only one observation. The chain employs TRBV27 and TRBJ2-1, with TRBD2 matching 13 bases. The CDR3 runs 17 residues. Germline trimming cut 6 bases from V and 1 base from J; bases unmatched to any gene: 6. In germline, CDR1 is MNHEY, CDR2 SMNVEV (reference sequence). In nucleotides, the CDR3 is TGTGCCAGCAGACGGACTAGCGGGGGCCTATCCTACAATGAGCAGTTCTTC. It specifies CASRRTSGGLSYNEQFF.

V gene TRBV20-1 combines with J gene TRBJ2-3; TRBD2 agrees at 9 bases. CDR1 is DFQATT and CDR2 is SNEGSKA in the germline V gene (reference sequence). Losses at the gene ends were 3 bases for V and 0 bases for J; bases not matched to a gene: 10. CDR3 length equals 17 residues. The CDR3 nucleotides read TGCAGTGCTAGTATAGCGACTAGCGGTCCAAGCACAGATACGCAGTATTTT. Protein sequence: CSASIATSGPSTDTQYF.

The chain links TRBV27 to TRBJ1-5; D is unresolved. This CDR3 comprises 14 residues. Trimming took off 4 bases at V and 0 bases at J, with 7 bases between the two ends. The germline V gene has CDR1 MNHEY and CDR2 SMNVEV (reference sequence). Written as DNA, the CDR3 is TGTGCCAGCAGTTCTTCAAATAGCAATCAGCCCCAGCATTTT. Its translation: CASSSSNSNQPQHF.

The rearrangement uses TRBV18 and TRBJ2-5; 9 positions agree with TRBD1. The J segment lost 2 bases and the V segment lost 6 bases, leaving 10 bases of the junction unmatched. This CDR3 is built from 16 residues. Germline V gives CDR1 KGHSH, CDR2 LQKENI. In nucleotides, the CDR3 is TGTGCCAGCTCGGGACAGGGCCGTGTTCGGCAAGAGACCCAGTACTTC. It yields the protein CASSGQGRVRQETQYF. Together with reference TRBV18 and TRBJ2-5, the CDR3 gives the full variable domain: NAGVMQNPRHLVRRRGQEARLRCSPMKGHSHVYWYRQLPEEGLKFMVYLQKENIIDESGMPKERFSAEFPKEGPSILRIQQVVRGDSAAYFCASSGQGRVRQETQYFGPGTRLLVL.

Here the CDR3 reads CASSPRDTGETQYF. For the CDR3, the DNA is TGTGCCAGCAGTCCCCGGGACACGGGGGAGACCCAGTACTTC. The chain uses TRBV6-2 or TRBV6-3 and TRBJ2-5; D possibly corresponds to TRBD1 (6 bases). CDR3 length: 14 residues. V dropped 5 bases and J dropped 5 bases, with 15 bases sitting between them. The germline V gene has CDR1 MNHEY and CDR2 SVGEGT.

This chain uses TRBV9 with TRBJ2-1, with TRBD2 matching 7 bases. Germline V gene lookup returns CDR1 SGDLS and CDR2 YYNGEE. Trimming removed 3 bases from V and 8 bases from J; junction bases left unmatched: 11. The CDR3 runs 15 residues. In nucleotides, the CDR3 is TGTGCCAGCAGCGACGGACTAGGGCCTAGGGATGAGCAGTTCTTC. It encodes CASSDGLGPRDEQFF.

This chain connects TRBV9 to TRBJ2-7, with D perhaps TRBD2 (6 bases). Germline V lookup: CDR1 SGDLS, CDR2 YYNGEE. Between the trimmed V and J ends, which lost 0 bases and 3 bases, there was a span of 13 bases. This CDR3 contains 15 residues. The CDR3 is CASSVGEASYYEQYF. CDR3 coding DNA: TGTGCCAGCAGCGTAGGGGAGGCCTCGTACTACGAGCAGTACTTC.

The chain recombines TRBV6-6 with TRBJ1-2; D perhaps matches TRBD1 (5 bases). V lost 10 bases to trimming and J lost 0 bases, with 15 bases between them. Germline CDR1 and CDR2: MNHNY and SVGAGI (reference sequence). The CDR3 has 14 residues. The DNA of the CDR3 is TGTGCCATAAGGGACCGACCCTCTAACTATGGCTACACCTTC. Its translation is CAIRDRPSNYGYTF.

The CDR3 nucleotides are TGTGCCAGCAGCCCTGATAATGAGGTTCAGCCCCAGCATTTT. Translation gives CASSPDNEVQPQHF. The rearrangement uses TRBV9 and TRBJ1-5, with D hard to call. V was cut by 4 bases and J by 6 bases, with 14 bases left in between. CDR3 size: 14 residues. Per the germline V gene, CDR1 is SGDLS and CDR2 is YYNGEE.

V and J are TRBV5-1 and TRBJ2-1, with a weak D call TRBD2 (6 bases). Germline V gene sequence: CDR1 SGHRS, CDR2 YFSETQ. CDR3 length: 13 residues. Trimming removed 4 bases from V and 10 bases from J, with 15 bases in between. The chain's CDR3 is CASSRTGTPEQFF. CDR3 in DNA: TGCGCCAGCAGCCGAACGGGGACTCCCGAGCAGTTCTTC.

J is TRBJ2-3 and V is TRBV30; possible D gene TRBD2, 5 bases. CDR3 length equals 15 residues. The germline gives CDR1 GTSNPN, CDR2 SVGIG (reference sequence). Between the trimmed V and J ends, which lost 1 base and 2 bases, there was a span of 13 bases. The CDR3: CAWSGGPSYTDTQYF. DNA of the CDR3: TGTGCCTGGAGTGGAGGGCCTTCCTACACAGATACGCAGTATTTT.

The chain carries TRBV5-6 and TRBJ1-3; D is possibly TRBD1 (5 bases). With 1 base removed from V and 0 bases from J, the gap between germline ends came to 11 bases. CDR3 size: 16 residues. CDR1 is SGHDT, CDR2 YYEEEE, per germline. The CDR3 nucleotides are TGTGCCAGCAGCTTGAGGGGCATAGGCTCTGGAAACACCATATATTTT. Its translation is CASSLRGIGSGNTIYF.

The chain links TRBV19 to TRBJ2-3, with 8 bases aligning to TRBD2. The CDR3 contains 16 residues. V lost 3 bases, J lost 0 bases, and 5 bases stayed unmatched. CDR1 LNHDA and CDR2 SQIVND come from the germline V gene (reference sequence). The chain's CDR3 is CASSIRASGSTDTQYF. CDR3 sequence (DNA): TGTGCCAGTAGTATTCGGGCTAGCGGGAGCACAGATACGCAGTATTTT. The variable domain in full, with the rest retrieved from reference TRBV19 and TRBJ2-3, is DGGITQSPKYLFRKEGQNVTLSCEQNLNHDAMYWYRQDPGQGLRLIYYSQIVNDFQKGDIAEGYSVSREKKESFPLTVTSAQKNPTAFYLCASSIRASGSTDTQYFGPGTRLTVL.

The J gene is TRBJ2-1, the V gene TRBV7-2; 7 nucleotides align to TRBD2. The V gene end was trimmed by 6 bases and the J gene end by 7 bases; junction bases not matched to a gene: 9. Germline assignment: CDR1 SGHTA and CDR2 FQGNSA. The CDR3 contains 14 residues. The CDR3 bases are TGTGCCAGCAGACTCCGGGACGGGGGGAATGAGCAGTTCTTC. This sequence encodes CASRLRDGGNEQFF.

The rearrangement uses TRBV19 and TRBJ1-5, with a weak D call TRBD1 (6 bases). The germline V gene has CDR1 LNHDA and CDR2 SQIVND (reference sequence). The CDR3 totals 14 residues. V was clipped by 4 bases and J by 5 bases, with 12 bases between them. The CDR3 DNA follows: TGTGCCAGTAGTACTCAACAGGGTCATCAGCCCCAGCATTTT. Its protein product is CASSTQQGHQPQHF.

This clone occurred a few times. The rearrangement uses TRBV5-1 and TRBJ2-7, with D possibly being TRBD2 (6 bases). This CDR3 has 13 residues. Trimming stripped 6 bases from V and 6 bases from J, with 16 bases between. Germline CDR1 is SGHRS and CDR2 is YFSETQ. CDR3 DNA: TGCGCCAGCACCCTTGCCGGGAGCTTCGAGCAGTACTTC. This translates into CASTLAGSFEQYF.

The J gene is TRBJ1-1, the V gene TRBV30; D might be TRBD1 (6 bases). The CDR3 runs to 12 residues. V was clipped by 6 bases and J by 1 base, with 9 bases between them. Germline V CDR1 and CDR2: GTSNPN, SVGIG (reference sequence). CDR3 sequence (DNA): TGTGCCTGTCTACAGGGGAACACTGAAGCTTTCTTT. Protein: CACLQGNTEAFF. Supplemented by reference TRBV30 and TRBJ1-1, the full variable domain reads SQTIHQWPATLVQPVGSPLSLECTVEGTSNPNLYWYRQAAGRGLQLLFYSVGIGQISSEVPQNLSASRPQDRQFILSSKKLLLSDSGFYLCACLQGNTEAFFGQGTRLTVV.

This chain uses TRBV19 with TRBJ2-3, with D perhaps TRBD2 (6 bases). Deletions cut 0 bases from V and 6 bases from J, with 10 bases between. The CDR3 has 14 amino acids. Per the germline V gene, CDR1 is LNHDA and CDR2 is SQIVND (reference sequence). The CDR3 sequence: CASSIDGEADTQYF. The CDR3 coding sequence is TGTGCCAGTAGTATAGATGGGGAGGCGGATACGCAGTATTTT.

The chain recombines TRBV18 with TRBJ1-1; TRBD1 aligns across 9 bases. Germline assignment: CDR1 KGHSH and CDR2 LQKENI. This CDR3 is built from 14 residues. V lost 2 bases, J lost 5 bases, and 3 bases stayed unmatched. CDR3 amino acids: CASSPAQGATEAFF. As DNA, the CDR3 is TGTGCCAGCTCACCAGCACAGGGGGCAACTGAAGCTTTCTTT.

A few counts support this clone. CDR3 region: CASSALPYYEQYF. DNA for the CDR3: TGTGCCAGTAGTGCCCTCCCCTACTACGAGCAGTACTTC. The chain uses TRBV19 and TRBJ2-7; D remains ambiguous. The ends were cut back, 5 bases at V and 3 bases at J, with 11 bases in the middle. Germline CDR1 and CDR2: LNHDA and SQIVND (reference sequence). The CDR3 has 13 amino acids.

The chain recombines TRBV6-5 with TRBJ2-7; the match to TRBD2 covers 8 bases. The CDR3 spans 15 residues. V shed 2 bases and J 2 bases; nucleotides not matched to a gene: 5. CDR1 and CDR2 from the germline V gene are MNHEY and SVGAGI. The CDR3 loop is CASSYNSGGTYEQYF. The DNA for the CDR3 is TGTGCCAGCAGTTACAATTCGGGGGGGACCTACGAGCAGTACTTC.

This chain links TRBV23-1 with TRBJ2-2; tentatively, D is TRBD1 (5 bases). TRBV23-1 is classed as an ORF, of uncertain function. V lost 0 bases and J lost 6, with 11 bases in between. The CDR3 is made up of 15 amino acids. CDR3 sequence: CASSQSARAAGELFF. The CDR3 region has the DNA TGCGCCAGCAGTCAATCGGCCAGGGCGGCCGGGGAGCTGTTTTTT.

This rearrangement joins TRBV18 to TRBJ1-4; D remains unclear. Germline assignment: CDR1 KGHSH and CDR2 LQKENI. The CDR3 is made up of 14 amino acids. The ends were cut back, 2 bases at V and 5 bases at J, with 9 bases in the middle. The CDR3 spells CASSPARFNEKLFF. CDR3 DNA sequence: TGTGCCAGCTCACCAGCCAGATTCAATGAAAAACTGTTTTTT.

The CDR3 region is CASGLVPPGLAGSNEQFF. The CDR3 DNA follows: TGTGCTAGTGGTTTGGTACCCCCGGGACTAGCGGGGTCCAATGAGCAGTTCTTC. This rearrangement joins TRBV12-5 to TRBJ2-1, with 13 bases fitting TRBD2. J lost 6 bases, V lost 0 bases, and 8 bases had no gene match. Per the germline V gene, CDR1 is LGHNT and CDR2 is FRNRAP. The CDR3 length is 18 residues.

The V call is TRBV19, the J call TRBJ1-4; maybe TRBD1 (5 bases). Germline lookup yields CDR1 LNHDA and CDR2 SQIVND (reference sequence). This CDR3 is built from 15 residues. Trimming removed 7 bases at V and 0 bases at J, with 12 bases between. For the CDR3, the DNA is TGTGCCAGTACCTTTGGGACGTCAACTAATGAAAAACTGTTTTTT. This sequence encodes CASTFGTSTNEKLFF.